This TCR beta chain was obtained from a study of regulatory T cells in long-lasting Graves disease. Study information: Positive TSH receptor antibodies alongside over 5 years of antithyroid drugs were what marked Graves' disease as persistent.

Investigators prepared the TCR beta libraries by applying iRepertoire HTBI primers and Arm-PCR of CDR3 regions. TCRdb fed the multiplex PCR reads into MiXCR, producing one record per CDR3 protein. Of fewer than 550,000 distinct CDR3 sequences listed, 20% to 25% are singletons. This clonotype was recorded many times. Its target is not known. The CDR3 consists of 14 residues. The V end lost 5 bases, the J end lost 4 bases, and 9 bases lay between the germline ends. The time point here: persistent/refractory GD, antithyroid drugs over 5 years with positive TRAb. There was RNA extracted from PBMCs, and the TCR library was made from it. Study findings and constraints: Accuracy could have been hurt by small sample size.

The TCR sequence derives from a female donor with Graves disease. The chain joins TRBV12-3 or TRBV12-4 to TRBJ1-6, with D perhaps TRBD1 (6 bases). The sample consisted of peripheral blood mononuclear cells (PBMCs), taken when the disease was refractory, from a patient treated with antithyroid drugs. In nucleotides, the CDR3 is TGTGCCAGCAGTCCAACAGGGTATAATTCACCCCTCCACTTT. It codes for CASSPTGYNSPLHF.